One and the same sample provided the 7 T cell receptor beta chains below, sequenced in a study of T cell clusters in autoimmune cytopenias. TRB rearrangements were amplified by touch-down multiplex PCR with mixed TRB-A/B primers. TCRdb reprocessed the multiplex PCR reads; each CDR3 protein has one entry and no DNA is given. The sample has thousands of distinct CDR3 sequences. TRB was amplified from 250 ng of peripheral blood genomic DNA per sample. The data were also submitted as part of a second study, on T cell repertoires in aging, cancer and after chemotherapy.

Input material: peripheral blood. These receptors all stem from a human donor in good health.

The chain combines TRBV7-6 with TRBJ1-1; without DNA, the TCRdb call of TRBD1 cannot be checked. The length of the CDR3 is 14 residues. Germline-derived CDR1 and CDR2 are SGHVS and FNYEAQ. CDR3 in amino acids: CASSFTDRGDEAFF.

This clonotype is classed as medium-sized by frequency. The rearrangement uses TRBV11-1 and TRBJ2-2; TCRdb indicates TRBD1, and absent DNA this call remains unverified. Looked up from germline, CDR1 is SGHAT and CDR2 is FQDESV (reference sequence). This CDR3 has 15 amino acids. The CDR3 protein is CASSFGRRVRGELFF.

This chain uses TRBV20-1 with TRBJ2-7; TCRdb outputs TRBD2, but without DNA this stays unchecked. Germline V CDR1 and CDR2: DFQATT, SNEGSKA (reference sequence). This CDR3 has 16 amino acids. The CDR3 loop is CSARLPAGANTYEQYF.

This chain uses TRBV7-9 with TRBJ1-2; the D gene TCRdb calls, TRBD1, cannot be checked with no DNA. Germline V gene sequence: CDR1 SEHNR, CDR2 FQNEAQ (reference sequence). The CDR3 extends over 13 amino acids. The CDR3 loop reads CASSLATGGGYTF.

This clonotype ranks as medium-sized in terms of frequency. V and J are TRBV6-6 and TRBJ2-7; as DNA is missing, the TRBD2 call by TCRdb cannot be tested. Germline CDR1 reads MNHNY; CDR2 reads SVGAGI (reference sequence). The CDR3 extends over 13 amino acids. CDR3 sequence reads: CASSRLAGYEQYF.

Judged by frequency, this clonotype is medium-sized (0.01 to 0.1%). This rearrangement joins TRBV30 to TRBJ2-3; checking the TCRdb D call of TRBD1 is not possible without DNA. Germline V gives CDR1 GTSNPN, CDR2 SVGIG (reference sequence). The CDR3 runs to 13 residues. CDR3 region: CAWSVRARDTQYF.

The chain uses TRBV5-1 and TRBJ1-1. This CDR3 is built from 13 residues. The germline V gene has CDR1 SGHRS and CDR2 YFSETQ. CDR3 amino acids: CASSMTGITEAFF.